The 23 T cell receptor beta chains reported below all come from one sample, sequenced in a study of T cells after yellow fever vaccination. TCRdb re-called the 5' RACE reads with MiXCR, one entry per CDR3 protein. Seen here are around 49,000 distinct CDR3 sequences, 6.8% observed once, and the top ten hold approximately 15%. This sample comprised CD8+ T cells not binding an NS4B(214-222) dextramer, sorted from PBMCs, obtained 45 days after the yellow fever booster vaccination. The receptors here all came from a young man who received the YFV17D yellow fever vaccine.

The chain is built from TRBV2 and TRBJ2-1, with 13 bases that match TRBD2. V lost 11 bases to trimming and J lost 2 bases; unmatched junction nucleotides: 15. Germline V gene sequence: CDR1 SNHLY, CDR2 FYNNEI. The CDR3 has 18 amino acids. CDR3 DNA sequence: TGTGCCTTCAGGGGGACTAGCGGGATCAAAGGGCCCTACAATGAGCAGTTCTTC. It encodes CAFRGTSGIKGPYNEQFF.

This clonotype has ten or more counts. This chain joins TRBV11-2 and TRBJ2-1; 9 bases match TRBD1. The V gene end was trimmed by 5 bases and the J gene end by 9 bases; junction bases not matched to a gene: 11. Germline CDR1 is SGHAT and CDR2 is FQNNGV. The CDR3 has 15 residues. The chain's CDR3 is CASSVDRGGLGEQFF. The CDR3 DNA sequence: TGTGCCAGCAGCGTGGACAGGGGAGGGTTAGGTGAGCAGTTCTTC.

This clonotype was observed many times. The V and J genes are TRBV12-3 or TRBV12-4 and TRBJ2-7; TRBD2 might be the D (5 bases). This CDR3 is 13 amino acids long. The V gene lost 8 bases and the J gene lost 4 bases, with 15 bases spanning the gap. For the CDR3, the DNA is TGTGCCAGCTCTCGGGGAAACCTGTACGAGCAGTACTTC. This translates into CASSRGNLYEQYF.

At least ten counts were recorded for this clonotype. The chain links TRBV20-1 to TRBJ2-7; 14 bases line up with TRBD2. The CDR3 runs to 17 residues. Looked up from germline, CDR1 is DFQATT and CDR2 is SNEGSKA (reference sequence). The V and J ends lost 5 bases and 7 bases, in that order; junction bases with no gene match: 16. CDR3 sequence reads: CSAPHPSGTSGSYEQYF. The CDR3 DNA sequence: TGCAGTGCTCCCCACCCCTCCGGGACTAGCGGGAGTTATGAGCAGTACTTC.

The chain links TRBV4-1 to TRBJ2-7; no clear D gene. The CDR3 runs to 13 residues. Germline lookup yields CDR1 MGHRA and CDR2 YSYEKL. With 0 bases removed from V and 6 bases from J, the gap between germline ends came to 9 bases. The CDR3 DNA reads as TGCGCCAGCAGCCAAGAACGCTGGCTCGAGCAGTACTTC. Residues: CASSQERWLEQYF.

This clonotype has a count of ten or more. The V call is TRBV27, the J call TRBJ2-7; TRBD1 matches 10 bases. The CDR3 covers 14 residues. Trimming removed 2 bases from V and 2 bases from J; junction bases left unmatched: 0. The germline CDR1 and CDR2 sequences are MNHEY and SMNVEV (reference sequence). The CDR3 DNA follows: TGTGCCAGCAGTTTAGGGACAGGGGCCTACGAGCAGTACTTC. It yields the protein CASSLGTGAYEQYF.

In this sample, this clonotype turned up many times. The V and J genes are TRBV12-3 or TRBV12-4 and TRBJ1-6, with D possibly TRBD1 on 6 matching bases. The CDR3 covers 17 residues. V dropped 4 bases and J dropped 5 bases, with 18 bases sitting between them. The chain's CDR3 is CASSSPMDREDNSPLHF. The CDR3 coding sequence is TGTGCCAGCAGTTCGCCCATGGACAGAGAAGATAATTCACCCCTCCACTTT.

The chain is built from TRBV10-2 and TRBJ2-3; tentative D call: TRBD2 (5 bases). Germline loops: CDR1 WSHSY, CDR2 SAAADI. CDR3 length: 12 amino acids. Trimming stripped 6 bases from V and 14 bases from J, with 18 bases between. CDR3 region: CASSLGAERGYF. CDR3 bases: TGCGCCAGCAGCCTCGGAGCGGAACGGGGGTATTTT.

This clonotype was seen many times. V is TRBV7-2 and J is TRBJ2-3, with D uncertain. Germline CDR1 is SGHTA and CDR2 is FQGNSA. Trimming shortened V by 3 bases and J by 0 bases, and 10 bases separated the two germline ends. This CDR3 contains 15 residues. The CDR3 DNA sequence: TGTGCCAGCAGCTTGAGTCTAACTAGCACAGATACGCAGTATTTT. This gives the protein CASSLSLTSTDTQYF.

This clonotype occurred many times. This chain links TRBV6-6 with TRBJ2-7; 7 bases line up with TRBD1. Looked up from germline, CDR1 is MNHNY and CDR2 is SVGAGI (reference sequence). V was pared by 4 bases and J by 6 bases, with 6 bases of the junction left unmatched. CDR3 length: 13 amino acids. Here the CDR3 DNA reads TGTGCCAGCAGTTCGGGACAGAATACCGAGCAGTACTTC. It codes for CASSSGQNTEQYF.

The sample holds many counts of this clonotype. The chain uses TRBV5-1 and TRBJ2-4; D is unresolved. Trimming took off 0 bases at V and 7 bases at J, with 14 bases between the two ends. The CDR3 loop spans 15 amino acids. Germline assignment: CDR1 SGHRS and CDR2 YFSETQ. The CDR3 nucleotides are TGCGCCAGCAGCTTGGACTGGGCCCCCCAGAACATTCAGTACTTC. It specifies CASSLDWAPQNIQYF. The full variable domain, completed using reference TRBV5-1 and TRBJ2-4, is KAGVTQTPRYLIKTRGQQVTLSCSPISGHRSVSWYQQTPGQGLQFLFEYFSETQRNKGNFPGRFSGRQFSNSRSEMNVSTLELGDSALYLCASSLDWAPQNIQYFGAGTRLSVL.

This clonotype was recorded many times. The rearrangement joins TRBV4-3 to TRBJ1-1; D may be TRBD1 (5 bases). V was shortened by 4 bases and J by 4 bases, with 19 bases between the two germline ends. CDR1 and CDR2 from the germline V gene are LGHNA and YSLEER. The CDR3 is 16 amino acids. The CDR3 spells CASSRTGTGLSTEAFF. CDR3 coding DNA: TGCGCCAGCAGCCGGACCGGGACGGGCTTGAGCACTGAAGCTTTCTTT.

This clonotype was counted only a few times. The V call is TRBV20-1, the J call TRBJ2-5; 9 bases match TRBD1. The CDR3 has 15 amino acids. V shed 6 bases, J shed 5 bases, and the junction held 13 bases outside the gene matches. Germline-derived CDR1 and CDR2 are DFQATT and SNEGSKA (reference sequence). The CDR3 sequence: CSASTGGESMETQYF. The CDR3 region has the DNA TGCAGTGCCAGTACAGGGGGCGAGTCAATGGAGACCCAGTACTTC.

The genes are TRBV6-5 and TRBJ2-1, with 8 bases lining up with TRBD1. Germline-derived CDR1 and CDR2 are MNHEY and SVGAGI. The CDR3 is 15 amino acids. Unmatched junction bases numbered 9, after V lost 3 bases and J lost 8 bases. CDR3 loop: CASSYNGQGGDEQFF. The CDR3 region has the DNA TGTGCCAGCAGTTATAACGGACAGGGTGGAGATGAGCAGTTCTTC.

This clonotype was seen ten or more times. V usage is TRBV5-1 and J usage is TRBJ2-2; TRBD2 might be the D (6 bases). There are 17 residues in the CDR3. CDR1 is SGHRS, CDR2 YFSETQ, per germline. Trimming took off 0 bases at V and 6 bases at J, with 18 bases between the two ends. This CDR3 is CASSLVPLAASAGELFF. CDR3 sequence (DNA): TGCGCCAGCAGCTTGGTTCCCTTAGCGGCATCGGCCGGGGAGCTGTTTTTT.

This clonotype was counted at least ten times. CDR3 residues: CASSSLPLAGGGGETQYF. In DNA, the CDR3 is TGTGCCAGCAGCTCACTCCCACTAGCGGGAGGGGGGGGAGAGACCCAGTACTTC. The rearrangement links TRBV4-2 to TRBJ2-5; 13 bases line up with TRBD2. The V segment lost 5 bases and the J segment 4 bases; nucleotides outside the gene matches: 13. The CDR3 sequence is 18 residues long. Germline CDR1 and CDR2: LGHNA and YNFKEQ.

This clonotype has a count of ten or more. The chain combines TRBV7-8 with TRBJ2-2, with 8 bases aligning to TRBD2. Trimming removed 5 bases from V and 0 bases from J; junction bases left unmatched: 2. Germline V lookup: CDR1 SGHVS, CDR2 FQNEAQ. This CDR3 has 15 residues. CDR3 loop: CASSVSGTNTGELFF. DNA for the CDR3: TGTGCCAGCAGCGTTAGCGGGACGAACACCGGGGAGCTGTTTTTT.

This clonotype was seen many times. The chain recombines TRBV5-1 with TRBJ2-1; 10 bases match TRBD1. Germline lookup yields CDR1 SGHRS and CDR2 YFSETQ. This CDR3 is 16 amino acids long. Unmatched junction bases numbered 6, after V lost 0 bases and J lost 6 bases. The CDR3 protein is CASSLETGGYSNEQFF. DNA of the CDR3: TGCGCCAGCAGCTTGGAGACAGGGGGCTACAGCAATGAGCAGTTCTTC.

About this clonotype itself: Mismatch with germline at one junction end may stem from a read error. This chain links TRBV28 with TRBJ2-2, with 7 bases identical to TRBD1. Germline V gene lookup returns CDR1 MDHEN and CDR2 SYDVKM. This CDR3 has 16 residues. As DNA, the CDR3 is TGTACCAGCAGTTTTACAGGGGCGGCGTACACCGGGGAGCTGTTTTTT. The encoded protein is CTSSFTGAAYTGELFF. The complete variable domain, with remaining parts taken from reference TRBV28 and TRBJ2-2, reads DVKVTQSSRYLVKRTGEKVFLECVQDMDHENMFWYRQDPGLGLRLIYFSYDVKMKEKGDIPEGYSVSREKKERFSLILESASTNQTSMYLCTSSFTGAAYTGELFFGEGSRLTVL.

The V call is TRBV19, the J call TRBJ2-5, with D unresolved. The germline V gene has CDR1 LNHDA and CDR2 SQIVND (reference sequence). This CDR3 is built from 14 residues. The V end was cut by 3 bases, the J end by 3 bases, with 11 bases between. The CDR3 DNA sequence: TGTGCCAGTAGTATCCCCCAGGTAGAAGAGACCCAGTACTTC. As protein: CASSIPQVEETQYF.

This clonotype was seen ten or more times. As DNA, the CDR3 is TGCAGCGTTGCGGGCGCATCAGCGTTGGGCTACACCTTC. Translated: CSVAGASALGYTF. V and J are TRBV29-1 and TRBJ1-2; no definite D call. This CDR3 is 13 amino acids long. The V end was cut by 4 bases, the J end by 8 bases, with 17 bases between. Per germline, CDR1 SQVTM and CDR2 ANQGSEA.

The chain couples TRBV20-1 to TRBJ2-1, with D hard to call. CDR1 and CDR2 (germline): DFQATT, SNEGSKA (reference sequence). This CDR3 has 12 amino acids. V gave up 3 bases and J gave up 6 bases, with 9 bases separating them. This CDR3 reads CSASRASNEQFF. The DNA of the CDR3 is TGCAGTGCTAGTCGGGCTAGCAATGAGCAGTTCTTC.

This clonotype was counted ten times or more. The chain couples TRBV29-1 to TRBJ2-5; TRBD2 matches 10 bases. In germline, CDR1 is SQVTM, CDR2 ANQGSEA. V dropped 7 bases and J dropped 4; count of bases not matched to a gene: 6. This CDR3 has 13 residues. In nucleotides, the CDR3 is TGCAGCGCCCAGCGGGAGGGCCGAGAGACCCAGTACTTC. Translated: CSAQREGRETQYF.